The 25 T cell receptor beta chains given below trace back to one sample, sequenced in a study of T-cell reconstitution after alpha-beta-depleted transplantation in children. TCRbeta library preparation incorporated unique molecular identifiers. TCRdb fed the PCR reads into MiXCR, producing one record per CDR3 protein. Of 450,000 to 550,000 distinct CDR3 sequences in the sample, approximately 10% were seen once. The input for sequencing was PBMCs, mostly from graft donor cells, taken 180 days after TCRalphabeta/CD19-depleted stem cell transplant. Receptors were obtained from a female patient between 2 and 15 years old who had a stem cell transplant for aplastic anemia, so the T cells may come from the graft donor.

With regard to this clonotype: Just one base apart from a much larger clone, this may be a read error. The chain joins TRBV12-3 or TRBV12-4 to TRBJ1-1; unclear D gene. V gave up 6 bases and J gave up 4 bases, with 3 bases separating them. The CDR3 consists of 10 residues. The CDR3 DNA sequence: TGTGCCAGCAGCCCCACTGAAGCTTTCTTT. It translates to CASSPTEAFF.

This clonotype has only a few counts. The CDR3 DNA sequence: TGCGCCAGCAGCCCTAGCGGGAGTGAAGATACGCAGTATTTT. It codes for CASSPSGSEDTQYF. This rearrangement joins TRBV5-1 to TRBJ2-3; 10 nucleotides line up with TRBD2. CDR3 length equals 14 residues. CDR1 is SGHRS, CDR2 YFSETQ, per germline. V was pared by 4 bases and J by 5 bases, with 4 bases of the junction left unmatched.

The chain is built from TRBV20-1 and TRBJ1-2; tentative D call: TRBD1 (6 bases). The V gene's germline CDR1 is DFQATT and CDR2 SNEGSKA (reference sequence). V dropped 6 bases and J dropped 7 bases, with 18 bases sitting between them. This CDR3 spans 13 amino acids. CDR3 sequence: CSADRDGGPGYTF. The CDR3 DNA reads TGCAGTGCCGACCGAGATGGGGGGCCTGGCTACACCTTC.

This clonotype was seen more than once but under ten times. The genes are TRBV2 and TRBJ2-7; D is unresolved. With 2 bases removed from V and 3 bases from J, the gap between germline ends came to 11 bases. This CDR3 is built from 14 residues. Per germline, CDR1 SNHLY and CDR2 FYNNEI. CDR3 coding DNA: TGTGCCAGCAGTGAATTACTCGGCCTCTACGAGCAGTACGTC. Residues: CASSELLGLYEQYV.

Only a few counts were recorded for this clonotype. This chain joins TRBV20-1 and TRBJ1-5; 8 bases match TRBD1. CDR1 and CDR2 (germline): DFQATT, SNEGSKA (reference sequence). CDR3 size: 13 residues. After removal of 5 bases from V and 4 bases from J, the junction contained 4 bases not matched to a gene. The CDR3 DNA follows: TGCAGTGCTGTCGGGACAGGTAATCAGCCCCAGCATTTT. Its translation is CSAVGTGNQPQHF.

This clonotype was seen more than once but under ten times. This chain uses TRBV20-1 with TRBJ2-3; D is unresolved. This CDR3 is 12 amino acids long. Germline CDR1 is DFQATT and CDR2 is SNEGSKA (reference sequence). Trimming pared 3 bases from V and 4 bases from J, leaving 8 bases between. Here the CDR3 reads CSASRLADTQYF. Here the CDR3 DNA reads TGCAGTGCTAGCCGTCTTGCAGATACGCAGTATTTT.

The chain combines TRBV18 with TRBJ2-5; maybe TRBD2 (6 bases). The length of the CDR3 is 14 residues. Germline CDR1 and CDR2: KGHSH and LQKENI. V lost 0 bases to trimming and J lost 6 bases, with 11 bases between them. The CDR3 DNA reads as TGTGCCAGCTCACCACCGGAGGGGCAGAAGACCCAGTACTTC. Its translation: CASSPPEGQKTQYF.

This CDR3 is CASSYERGNYGYTF. Here the CDR3 DNA reads TGTGCCAGCAGCTACGAGCGGGGCAACTATGGCTACACCTTC. The J gene is TRBJ1-2, the V gene TRBV12-3 or TRBV12-4, with a possible D match to TRBD1 (5 bases). The CDR3 spans 14 residues. V was cut by 6 bases and J by 2 bases, with 13 bases left in between.

This clonotype has more than one count but fewer than ten. This rearrangement joins TRBV20-1 to TRBJ2-5, with D hard to call. V was shortened by 2 bases and J by 7 bases, with 5 bases between the two germline ends. The CDR3 spans 10 residues. The germline V gene encodes CDR1 DFQATT and CDR2 SNEGSKA (reference sequence). The CDR3: CSARLVTQYF. CDR3 coding DNA: TGCAGTGCTAGACTCGTGACCCAGTACTTC.

This clonotype was detected a few times. J is TRBJ1-5 and V is TRBV18; tentative D call: TRBD1 (6 bases). Trimming left V 2 bases short and J 6 bases short, with 17 bases between. Germline CDR1 KGHSH, CDR2 LQKENI. CDR3 size: 16 residues. The CDR3 sequence: CASSPNTMGAGQPQHF. Written as DNA, the CDR3 is TGTGCCAGCTCACCAAATACCATGGGGGCCGGTCAGCCCCAGCATTTT. Supplemented by reference TRBV18 and TRBJ1-5, the full variable domain reads NAGVMQNPRHLVRRRGQEARLRCSPMKGHSHVYWYRQLPEEGLKFMVYLQKENIIDESGMPKERFSAEFPKEGPSILRIQQVVRGDSAAYFCASSPNTMGAGQPQHFGDGTRLSIL.

The V and J genes are TRBV20-1 and TRBJ2-3, with D maybe TRBD2 (5 bases). Germline CDR1 and CDR2: DFQATT and SNEGSKA (reference sequence). V lost 3 bases, J lost 6 bases, and 16 bases lay in between. The length of the CDR3 is 14 residues. The CDR3 sequence: CSARRAASGDTQYF. The CDR3 region has the DNA TGCAGTGCTAGGAGGGCCGCCTCTGGTGATACGCAGTATTTT.

The table lists this clonotype with a few counts. The chain combines TRBV7-3 with TRBJ1-2; D perhaps matches TRBD1 (6 bases). CDR3 size: 15 residues. Germline CDR1 is SGHTA and CDR2 is FQGTGA. V was cut by 0 bases and J by 6 bases, with 14 bases left in between. The CDR3 sequence: CASSLTGGFLDGYTF. The CDR3 region has the DNA TGTGCCAGCAGCTTAACCGGGGGCTTCCTCGATGGCTACACCTTC.

This clonotype was counted many times. This chain connects TRBV7-9 to TRBJ2-1, with 7 bases lining up with TRBD2. Unmatched junction bases numbered 6, after V lost 5 bases and J lost 5 bases. Germline lookup yields CDR1 SEHNR and CDR2 FQNEAQ (reference sequence). CDR3 size: 14 residues. This CDR3 reads CASSPRGDHNEQFF. Here the CDR3 DNA reads TGTGCCAGCAGCCCTCGGGGGGACCACAATGAGCAGTTCTTC.

In its sample, this clonotype was seen a few times. This chain links TRBV12-3 or TRBV12-4 with TRBJ2-5; 13 nucleotides align to TRBD2. This CDR3 has 19 amino acids. With 5 bases clipped from V and 0 bases from J, the junction kept 12 bases outside the gene matches. The CDR3 coding sequence is TGTGCCAGCAGTCGTGGACTAGCGGGAGAGGGGAACAACCAAGAGACCCAGTACTTC. Translating it yields CASSRGLAGEGNNQETQYF.

The V gene is TRBV12-3 or TRBV12-4, the J gene TRBJ1-2; D unresolved. The CDR3 contains 14 residues. Deletions cut 7 bases from V and 4 bases from J, with 16 bases between. The CDR3 sequence: CASILGAGAYGYTF. The DNA of the CDR3 is TGTGCCAGCATCCTGGGAGCGGGAGCCTATGGCTACACCTTC.

There are a few counts of this clonotype. The gene calls are TRBV28 and TRBJ2-7; maybe TRBD2 (5 bases). V lost 3 bases to trimming and J lost 3 bases, with 12 bases between them. The V gene's germline CDR1 is MDHEN and CDR2 SYDVKM. The CDR3 length is 14 residues. DNA for the CDR3: TGTGCCAGCAGTTTCCTAGCCGGGGACTACGAGCAGTACTTC. The encoded protein is CASSFLAGDYEQYF. Looking up the rest from reference TRBV28 and TRBJ2-7 gives the full variable domain: DVKVTQSSRYLVKRTGEKVFLECVQDMDHENMFWYRQDPGLGLRLIYFSYDVKMKEKGDIPEGYSVSREKKERFSLILESASTNQTSMYLCASSFLAGDYEQYFGPGTRLTVT.

This clonotype has just a few counts. The chain joins TRBV3-1 to TRBJ2-3; weak D call: TRBD2 (5 bases). Germline CDR1 is LGHDT and CDR2 is YNNKEL (reference sequence). V lost 1 base to trimming and J lost 12 bases, with 20 bases between them. This CDR3 is 15 amino acids long. CDR3 residues: CASSQVGGNRRYQYF. CDR3 in DNA: TGTGCCAGCAGCCAAGTGGGCGGTAACCGGAGGTATCAGTATTTT.

The chain joins TRBV9 to TRBJ1-6; D is perhaps TRBD1 (6 bases). The germline V and J ends were trimmed by 4 bases and 10 bases, with 18 bases remaining between them. Germline V gene lookup returns CDR1 SGDLS and CDR2 YYNGEE. CDR3 length: 15 residues. CDR3 in amino acids: CASSLGKQGWSPLHF. The CDR3 nucleotides read TGTGCCAGCAGCTTGGGTAAACAGGGTTGGTCACCCCTCCACTTT.

This clonotype was observed at least ten times. The V call is TRBV5-1, the J call TRBJ2-1; 14 bases map to TRBD2. The V gene end was trimmed by 1 base and the J gene end by 9 bases; junction bases not matched to a gene: 9. Germline V lookup: CDR1 SGHRS, CDR2 YFSETQ. The CDR3 length is 17 residues. The CDR3 DNA is TGCGCCAGCAGCTTGCTAACGGGGACTAGCGGGGGTCGTGAGCAGTTCTTC. This sequence encodes CASSLLTGTSGGREQFF.

The rearrangement links TRBV7-2 to TRBJ2-3; no firm D call. CDR3 length: 14 residues. The germline V gene has CDR1 SGHTA and CDR2 FQGNSA. V was cut by 1 base and J by 6 bases, with 11 bases left in between. The chain's CDR3 is CASSLVGSSDTQYF. The CDR3 DNA reads as TGTGCCAGCAGCTTAGTGGGTAGCTCCGATACGCAGTATTTT.

There are a few counts of this clonotype. This chain joins TRBV29-1 and TRBJ1-4; a weak D match, TRBD1 (5 bases). Looked up from germline, CDR1 is SQVTM and CDR2 is ANQGSEA. CDR3 length: 14 residues. V was cut by 4 bases and J by 2 bases, with 11 bases left in between. The CDR3 here is CSVAGLGTNEKLFF. The CDR3 region has the DNA TGCAGCGTTGCAGGGCTTGGGACTAATGAAAAACTGTTTTTT. The full variable domain, with the rest looked up from reference TRBV29-1 and TRBJ1-4, is SAVISQKPSRDICQRGTSLTIQCQVDSQVTMMFWYRQQPGQSLTLIATANQGSEATYESGFVIDKFPISRPNLTFSTLTVSNMSPEDSSIYLCSVAGLGTNEKLFFGSGTQLSVL.

CDR3 sequence: CASSPHRRRQYTEFEKLFF. In DNA form, the CDR3 reads TGCGCCAGCAGTCCACACCGGCGAAGGCAATATACAGAGTTTGAAAAACTGTTTTTT. V usage is TRBV4-3 and J usage is TRBJ1-4; D not resolved. The germline V gene has CDR1 LGHNA and CDR2 YSLEER. The CDR3 has 19 amino acids. Trimming pared 6 bases from V and 7 bases from J, leaving 30 bases between.

This clonotype was seen a handful of times. The chain links TRBV11-3 to TRBJ2-2; TRBD2 matches at 9 bases. V lost 5 bases to trimming and J lost 3 bases; unmatched junction nucleotides: 7. Germline V gives CDR1 SGHNT, CDR2 YENEEA. The CDR3 spans 16 residues. The CDR3 nucleotides read TGTGCCAGCAGCCCAGGGGGACTAGCCCACACCGGGGAGCTGTTTTTT. Protein: CASSPGGLAHTGELFF.

The chain links TRBV4-3 to TRBJ2-6; D is perhaps TRBD1 or TRBD2 (5 bases each). Germline V gene sequence: CDR1 LGHNA, CDR2 YSLEER. The length of the CDR3 is 19 residues. V lost 2 bases to trimming and J lost 0 bases, with 17 bases between them. CDR3 amino acids: CASSQWDGLDYSGANVLTF. The CDR3 DNA reads TGCGCCAGCAGCCAATGGGACGGGTTAGATTACTCTGGGGCCAACGTCCTGACTTTC.

V usage is TRBV20-1 and J usage is TRBJ2-3; the D gene is possibly TRBD1 (6 bases). This CDR3 comprises 15 residues. V was trimmed by 5 bases and J by 2 bases, leaving 17 bases between them. CDR1 and CDR2 (germline): DFQATT, SNEGSKA (reference sequence). In nucleotides, the CDR3 is TGCAGTGCTCAAACAGGGCTGACTCTCACAGATACGCAGTATTTT. The encoded protein is CSAQTGLTLTDTQYF.